The rows below give T cell receptor beta chains drawn from one sample of a study of blood T cells in healthy people across ages. TCRdb itself ran the 5' RACE reads through MiXCR, one entry per CDR3 protein. The sample includes about 1.5 million distinct CDR3 sequences, 42% of them seen just once. The source material was blood. Source of these receptors: a woman under 30 in good health. Each CDR3 is given without its conserved first and last residue.

J,V,CDR3
TRBJ2-1,TRBV6-4,ASSLTEYNEQF
TRBJ1-1,TRBV15,ATSPEMTGGTEAF
TRBJ2-1,TRBV7-2,ASSSPRLVPLDEQF
TRBJ1-1,TRBV3-1,ASSYRRVSEAF
TRBJ1-2,TRBV2,ASRPGQGSYGYT
TRBJ2-3,TRBV29-1,SVEGSLSTDTQY
TRBJ2-5,TRBV11-3,ASSSGLAGIETQY
TRBJ2-3,TRBV27,ASSFGTGGVDTQY
TRBJ1-1,TRBV7-2,ASSLAGQGGRAF
TRBJ2-1,TRBV14,AGGRGASTYNEQF
NA,TRBV27,ASSVIGAGTSGSYEQY
TRBJ2-1,TRBV4-3,ASSQALFPESGAYNEQF
TRBJ1-5,TRBV6-6,ASSYSPVSNQPQH
TRBJ2-1,TRBV2,ASSALAGFYNEQF
TRBJ2-7,TRBV6-2/TRBV6-3,ASSYSPFLAGSSYNEQY
TRBJ2-7,TRBV28,ASSLTVFGSSYEQY
TRBJ1-2,TRBV20-1,SADAGTGDGYT
TRBJ2-2,TRBV6-5,ASSPAGVAGELF
TRBJ1-2,TRBV19,ASNTATGSRYGYT
TRBJ2-3,TRBV6-2/TRBV6-3,AGSYGSLPSTDTQY
TRBJ2-3,TRBV27,ASSARDSTDMQY
TRBJ2-1,TRBV29-1,SAKRGSNRMSDEQF
TRBJ1-5,TRBV20-1,SAANRGLGQPQH
TRBJ2-3,TRBV28,SIGGTGSTDTQY
TRBJ2-7,TRBV6-6,ASRIAGVSYEQY
NA,TRBV4-2,ASSQGGGTIQY
TRBJ1-1,TRBV25-1,ASSDFPPANTEAF
TRBJ2-3,TRBV6-2/TRBV6-3,ASRRTGLADTQY
TRBJ2-5,TRBV5-1,ASSISARQETQY
TRBJ1-1,TRBV12-3/TRBV12-4,ASSLRRAEAF
TRBJ1-1,TRBV20-1,SALTRGIAF
NA,TRBV27,ASNGHGKSYNEQY
TRBJ2-7,TRBV4-1,ASSYPGVTYEQY